This T cell receptor (beta chain) was captured in a study of T cells in women clearing cervical HPV infection. The wider study: Controls were women whose single incident HPV16 infection cleared within 12 months without precancer or cancer. For cases, blood was sampled a median 149 days after lesion detection, interquartile range roughly 80 to 200 days. Only a few women had HLA typing results available.

Note on this clone: The read terminates 3 residues ahead of where the CDR3 ends, so the germline J gene completes it.

TCRdb's table, derived via immunoSEQ multiplex PCR, lists solely in-frame clones and lacks some. The listing records 25,000 to 30,000 clones. With V trimmed by 6 bases and J by 5 bases, 7 bases remained unmatched. The CDR3 is made up of 15 amino acids. Germline loops: CDR1 SGHVS, CDR2 FQNEAQ. The chain has TRBV7-8 and TRBJ2-7; 13 nucleotides align to TRBD2. The specimen sequenced was blood buffy coat. This clonotype was sampled from a woman aged 18-70 years with a cervical HPV16 infection that either progressed to CIN3+ or cleared (not recorded which). The CDR3 reads CASSRQTSGRHEQYF. CDR3 DNA, as far as it was read: TGTGCCAGCAGTCGGCAGACTAGCGGGAGGCACGAG.